A selection of T cell receptor beta chains follows, all from one sample in a study of T cells after yellow fever vaccination. TCRdb fed the 5' RACE reads into MiXCR, producing one record per CDR3 protein. The sample has 230,000 or so distinct CDR3 sequences, more than 3.5% seen once. Sequenced here: PBMCs, sampled 15 days after the yellow fever booster vaccination. The receptors were gathered from a man younger than 35 who received the YFV17D yellow fever vaccine. Each CDR3 is given with its conserved first and last residue. The D gene is left open where the match is weak. Some rows mark clone size as missing; the rest say once, few, many or name a class of expanded clone.

CDR3 DNA: TGCGCCAGCGGGACCGGGGGAGATGGTACGCAGTATTTT
CDR3 protein: CASGTGGDGTQYF
V gene: TRBV5-1
D gene: .
clone size: many
J gene: TRBJ2-3

CDR3 DNA: TGTGCCACGGACGGACAGGGTCGGGGCTACACCTTC
CDR3 protein: CATDGQGRGYTF
V gene: TRBV6-1
D gene: TRBD1
clone size: many
J gene: TRBJ1-2

CDR3 DNA: TGCGCCAGCAGCCTACGGACCACTAGCACAGATACGCAGTATTTT
CDR3 protein: CASSLRTTSTDTQYF
V gene: TRBV5-1
D gene: .
clone size: many
J gene: TRBJ2-3

CDR3 DNA: TGTGCCAGCTCGGAAGGGACAGGGATGAACACTGAAGCTTTCTTT
CDR3 protein: CASSEGTGMNTEAFF
V gene: TRBV18
D gene: TRBD1
clone size: few
J gene: TRBJ1-1

CDR3 DNA: TGTGCCAGCAACGACGGCTACGAGCAGTACTTC
CDR3 protein: CASNDGYEQYF
V gene: TRBV2
D gene: .
clone size: many
J gene: TRBJ2-7

CDR3 DNA: TGCGCCAGCAGCCCTGGGACAGGCCAAGGGGGTAATTCACCCCTCCACTTT
CDR3 protein: CASSPGTGQGGNSPLHF
V gene: TRBV5-1
D gene: TRBD1
clone size: many
J gene: TRBJ1-6

CDR3 DNA: TGTGCCAGCAGCGATTTCGGGGAGGGGCGGGCAGATACGCAGTATTTT
CDR3 protein: CASSDFGEGRADTQYF
V gene: TRBV7-2
D gene: TRBD2
clone size: many
J gene: TRBJ2-3

CDR3 DNA: TGCGCCAGCAGCGGGGGGGTGTCCTACAATGAGCAGTTCTTC
CDR3 protein: CASSGGVSYNEQFF
V gene: TRBV4-3
D gene: TRBD2
clone size: many
J gene: TRBJ2-1

CDR3 DNA: TGTGCCAGCAGCTTAGATGAGACAGGGTTAGATACGCAGTATTTT
CDR3 protein: CASSLDETGLDTQYF
V gene: TRBV11-2
D gene: TRBD1
clone size: many
J gene: TRBJ2-3

CDR3 DNA: TGTGCCAGCAGCTCCGGACTGGGGAGAAACACCATATATTTT
CDR3 protein: CASSSGLGRNTIYF
V gene: TRBV5-4
D gene: .
clone size: few
J gene: TRBJ1-3

CDR3 DNA: TGTGCCAGCAGCACACTAGCGCGTGAAGAGACCCAGTACTTC
CDR3 protein: CASSTLAREETQYF
V gene: TRBV12-3/TRBV12-4
D gene: TRBD2
clone size: many
J gene: TRBJ2-5

CDR3 DNA: TGCGCCAGCAGTGAGGCCAAAGACAGGGGTAGCAATCAGCCCCAGCATTTT
CDR3 protein: CASSEAKDRGSNQPQHF
V gene: TRBV10-1
D gene: TRBD1
clone size: .
J gene: TRBJ1-5

CDR3 DNA: TGTGCCAGCAGACCGAACAGGGGGATCCCCGGGGAGCTGTTTTTT
CDR3 protein: CASRPNRGIPGELFF
V gene: TRBV12-3/TRBV12-4
D gene: TRBD1
clone size: .
J gene: TRBJ2-2

CDR3 DNA: TGTGCCAGCTCACCCGGGACAGGCCCGAGCTCTGGAAACACCATATATTTT
CDR3 protein: CASSPGTGPSSGNTIYF
V gene: TRBV18
D gene: TRBD1
clone size: many
J gene: TRBJ1-3

CDR3 DNA: TGCGCCAGCAGCCAACCGGGACAGGGGACCGAGCAGTACTTC
CDR3 protein: CASSQPGQGTEQYF
V gene: TRBV4-1
D gene: TRBD1
clone size: many
J gene: TRBJ2-7

CDR3 DNA: TGTGCCAGCACTAACTTTGAGGCGCGAGGCTACGAGCAGTACTTC
CDR3 protein: CASTNFEARGYEQYF
V gene: TRBV5-6
D gene: .
clone size: many
J gene: TRBJ2-7

CDR3 DNA: TGTGCCAGCAGTGCCCAATCTACCGGGACAGGATCCTTTAATTCACCCCTCCACTTT
CDR3 protein: CASSAQSTGTGSFNSPLHF
V gene: TRBV6-4
D gene: TRBD1
clone size: many
J gene: TRBJ1-6

CDR3 DNA: TGTGCCACCAGCTCCCACGTTGGGACTGAAGCTTTCTTT
CDR3 protein: CATSSHVGTEAFF
V gene: TRBV15
D gene: .
clone size: many
J gene: TRBJ1-1

CDR3 DNA: TGTGCCAGCAGCTTACTGGGACCGGGCTCTGGAAACACCATATATTTT
CDR3 protein: CASSLLGPGSGNTIYF
V gene: TRBV7-8
D gene: .
clone size: many
J gene: TRBJ1-3

CDR3 DNA: TGTGCCAGCAGTTTATCGGCAGGGGCCGGTAATTCACCCCTCCACTTT
CDR3 protein: CASSLSAGAGNSPLHF
V gene: TRBV12-3/TRBV12-4
D gene: .
clone size: many
J gene: TRBJ1-6

CDR3 DNA: TGCGCCAGCAGCTTGAGGGATAGCGGGTCCACAGATACGCAGTATTTT
CDR3 protein: CASSLRDSGSTDTQYF
V gene: TRBV5-1
D gene: TRBD2
clone size: many
J gene: TRBJ2-3

CDR3 DNA: TGCAGTGCTAGAGAAGGGAGGGGGCAGTATGGCTACACCTTC
CDR3 protein: CSAREGRGQYGYTF
V gene: TRBV20-1
D gene: TRBD1
clone size: many
J gene: TRBJ1-2

CDR3 DNA: TGTGCCAGCAGGGGCGGACTCATAAGGGATGGCACTGAAGCTTTCTTT
CDR3 protein: CASRGGLIRDGTEAFF
V gene: TRBV6-2/TRBV6-3
D gene: .
clone size: few
J gene: TRBJ1-1

CDR3 DNA: TGTGCCAGCAGCTTAGCGAGGCTGAGCGGGGGGGCCGGGGAGACCCAGTACTTC
CDR3 protein: CASSLARLSGGAGETQYF
V gene: TRBV7-2
D gene: TRBD2
clone size: many
J gene: TRBJ2-5

CDR3 DNA: TGTGCCAGCAGCCCATTCACAGATACGCAGTATTTT
CDR3 protein: CASSPFTDTQYF
V gene: TRBV7-2
D gene: .
clone size: many
J gene: TRBJ2-3

CDR3 DNA: TGTGCCAGCAGCGTATCCGGGACAGGGTACAATGAGCAGTTCTTC
CDR3 protein: CASSVSGTGYNEQFF
V gene: TRBV7-9
D gene: TRBD1
clone size: many
J gene: TRBJ2-1

CDR3 DNA: TGTGCCAGCAGCTTAGGGGTGGGTCCCTGGTCAGGTCAGCCCCAGCATTTT
CDR3 protein: CASSLGVGPWSGQPQHF
V gene: TRBV7-2
D gene: .
clone size: many
J gene: TRBJ1-5

CDR3 DNA: TGTGCCAGCAGTGAGGGGAACCGGGCACCCCTCCACTTT
CDR3 protein: CASSEGNRAPLHF
V gene: TRBV25-1
D gene: .
clone size: many
J gene: TRBJ1-6

CDR3 DNA: TGTGCCAGCGCCGGACTAGTGGGGACCGGGGAGCTGTTTTTT
CDR3 protein: CASAGLVGTGELFF
V gene: TRBV5-6
D gene: TRBD2
clone size: many
J gene: TRBJ2-2

CDR3 DNA: TGCAGTGCTATAGGACAGGGAGGCGAGCAGTACTTC
CDR3 protein: CSAIGQGGEQYF
V gene: TRBV20-1
D gene: TRBD1
clone size: many
J gene: TRBJ2-7

CDR3 DNA: TGCAGCGTTGCGAGGGCGAGAGAGACCCAGTACTTC
CDR3 protein: CSVARARETQYF
V gene: TRBV29-1
D gene: .
clone size: many
J gene: TRBJ2-5

CDR3 DNA: TGTGCCAGCAGTGAACAAGGGGATACCTATGGCTACACCTTC
CDR3 protein: CASSEQGDTYGYTF
V gene: TRBV25-1
D gene: .
clone size: many
J gene: TRBJ1-2

CDR3 DNA: TGTGCCAGCAGCCAAGGGGTAGGCCGGCCCCAGCATTTT
CDR3 protein: CASSQGVGRPQHF
V gene: TRBV7-3
D gene: .
clone size: many
J gene: TRBJ1-5

CDR3 DNA: TGCAGCGTTGACGGCACTAGCCCCCGGGGGGATACGCAGTATTTT
CDR3 protein: CSVDGTSPRGDTQYF
V gene: TRBV29-1
D gene: .
clone size: many
J gene: TRBJ2-3

CDR3 DNA: TGTGCCAGCAGCCAAGGAGGATACTACACTGAAGCTTTCTTT
CDR3 protein: CASSQGGYYTEAFF
V gene: TRBV4-2
D gene: .
clone size: many
J gene: TRBJ1-1

CDR3 DNA: TGTGCCAGCAGTCCAGGACTGGGAGGCGCTCAGGCCCTCCACTTT
CDR3 protein: CASSPGLGGAQALHF
V gene: TRBV28
D gene: .
clone size: few
J gene: TRBJ1-6

CDR3 DNA: TGTGCCAGCAGTAGAGGACAGGGAGGTGAAAAACTGTTTTTT
CDR3 protein: CASSRGQGGEKLFF
V gene: TRBV12-3/TRBV12-4
D gene: TRBD1
clone size: many
J gene: TRBJ1-4

CDR3 DNA: TGTGCCAGCAGCTCCCCCTTTGCGGGTTCCTACAATGAGCAGTTCTTC
CDR3 protein: CASSSPFAGSYNEQFF
V gene: TRBV7-9
D gene: .
clone size: many
J gene: TRBJ2-1

CDR3 DNA: TGTGCCAGCAGCCCAGGGACAGGGGTTTATGAAAAACTGTTTTTT
CDR3 protein: CASSPGTGVYEKLFF
V gene: TRBV7-9
D gene: TRBD1
clone size: many
J gene: TRBJ1-4

CDR3 DNA: TGTGCCACCAGTGTCTTGGGGGGCAATGAGCAGTTCTTC
CDR3 protein: CATSVLGGNEQFF
V gene: TRBV24-1
D gene: .
clone size: .
J gene: TRBJ2-1

CDR3 DNA: TGCGCCAGCAGCCAGGGACTAGCGGGGGGGCCATTCGGAGATACGCAGTATTTT
CDR3 protein: CASSQGLAGGPFGDTQYF
V gene: TRBV4-1
D gene: TRBD2
clone size: many
J gene: TRBJ2-3

CDR3 DNA: TGCAGTGCTAGAGAGGGGTGGCTCTCCCAAGAGACCCAGTACTTC
CDR3 protein: CSAREGWLSQETQYF
V gene: TRBV20-1
D gene: .
clone size: many
J gene: TRBJ2-5

CDR3 DNA: TGTGCCAGCAGCTTAGCGTGGAGGGGGCCTTCACCCCTCCACTTT
CDR3 protein: CASSLAWRGPSPLHF
V gene: TRBV7-9
D gene: TRBD1
clone size: many
J gene: TRBJ1-6

CDR3 DNA: TGTGCCAGCAGTTGGGGAATACAGGAGACCGGGGAGCTGTTTTTT
CDR3 protein: CASSWGIQETGELFF
V gene: TRBV6-5
D gene: .
clone size: many
J gene: TRBJ2-2

CDR3 DNA: TGCGCCAGCAGCCAAGTCAGGGGGCTGGTTCCCCAGCATTTT
CDR3 protein: CASSQVRGLVPQHF
V gene: TRBV4-3
D gene: TRBD1
clone size: many
J gene: TRBJ1-5

CDR3 DNA: TGTGCCAGCAGTCAGCAGGCAGGGTTCGGCCAGCCCCAGCATTTT
CDR3 protein: CASSQQAGFGQPQHF
V gene: TRBV12-3/TRBV12-4
D gene: .
clone size: .
J gene: TRBJ1-5